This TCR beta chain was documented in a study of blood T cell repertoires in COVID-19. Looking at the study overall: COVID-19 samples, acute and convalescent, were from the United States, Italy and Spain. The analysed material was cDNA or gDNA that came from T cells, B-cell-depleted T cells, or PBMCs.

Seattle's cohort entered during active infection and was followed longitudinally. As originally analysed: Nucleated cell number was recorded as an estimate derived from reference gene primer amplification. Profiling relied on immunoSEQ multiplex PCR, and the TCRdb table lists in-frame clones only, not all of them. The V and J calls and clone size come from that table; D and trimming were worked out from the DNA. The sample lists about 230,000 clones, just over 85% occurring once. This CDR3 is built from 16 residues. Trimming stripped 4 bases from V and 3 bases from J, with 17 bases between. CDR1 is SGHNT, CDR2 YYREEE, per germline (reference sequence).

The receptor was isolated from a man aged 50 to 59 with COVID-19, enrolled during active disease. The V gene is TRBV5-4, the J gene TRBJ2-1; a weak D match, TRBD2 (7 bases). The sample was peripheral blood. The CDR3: CASSPRGGRHYNEQFF. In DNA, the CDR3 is TGTGCCAGCAGCCCAAGGGGGGGCCGCCACTACAATGAGCAGTTCTTC.